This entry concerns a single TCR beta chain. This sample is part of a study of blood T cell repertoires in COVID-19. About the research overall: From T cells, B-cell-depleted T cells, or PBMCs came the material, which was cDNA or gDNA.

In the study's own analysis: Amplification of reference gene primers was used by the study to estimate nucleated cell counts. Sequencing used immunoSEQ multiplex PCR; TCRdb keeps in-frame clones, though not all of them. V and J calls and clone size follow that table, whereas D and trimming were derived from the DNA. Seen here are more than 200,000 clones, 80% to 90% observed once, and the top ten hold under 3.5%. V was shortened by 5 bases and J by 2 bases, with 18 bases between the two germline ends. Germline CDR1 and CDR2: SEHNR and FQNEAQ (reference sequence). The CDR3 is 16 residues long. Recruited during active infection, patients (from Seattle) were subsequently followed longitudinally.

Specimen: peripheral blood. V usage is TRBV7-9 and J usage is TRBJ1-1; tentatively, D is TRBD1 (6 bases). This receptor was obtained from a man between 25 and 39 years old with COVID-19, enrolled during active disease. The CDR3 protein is CASSPWGPGGNTEAFF. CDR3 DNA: TGTGCCAGCAGCCCCTGGGGGCCAGGAGGAAACACTGAAGCTTTCTTT.